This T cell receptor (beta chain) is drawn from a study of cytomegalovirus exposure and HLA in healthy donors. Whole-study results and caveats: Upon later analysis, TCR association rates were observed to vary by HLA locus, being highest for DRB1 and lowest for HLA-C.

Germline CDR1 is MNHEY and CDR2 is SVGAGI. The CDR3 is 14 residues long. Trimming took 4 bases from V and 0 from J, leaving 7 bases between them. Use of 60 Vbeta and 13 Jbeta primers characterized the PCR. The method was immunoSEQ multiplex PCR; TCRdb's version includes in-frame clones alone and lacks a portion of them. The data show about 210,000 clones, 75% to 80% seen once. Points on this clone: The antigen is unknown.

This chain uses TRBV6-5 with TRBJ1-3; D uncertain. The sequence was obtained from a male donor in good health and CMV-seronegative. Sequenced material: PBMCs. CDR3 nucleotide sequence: TGTGCCAGCAGTTCACCGAGCTCTGGAAACACCATATATTTT. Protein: CASSSPSSGNTIYF.